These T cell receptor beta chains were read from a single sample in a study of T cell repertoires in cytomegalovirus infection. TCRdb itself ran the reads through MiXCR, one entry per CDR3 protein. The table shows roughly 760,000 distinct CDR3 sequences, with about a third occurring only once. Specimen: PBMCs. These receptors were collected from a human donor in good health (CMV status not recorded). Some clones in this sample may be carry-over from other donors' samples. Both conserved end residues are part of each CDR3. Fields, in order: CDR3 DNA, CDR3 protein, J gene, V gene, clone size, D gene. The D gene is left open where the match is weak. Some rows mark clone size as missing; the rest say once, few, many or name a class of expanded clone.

CDR3nt: TGTGCCAGCAGCTTAGCCCTTTCAGGGTCCGCTTTCTTT
CDR3aa: CASSLALSGSAFF
j_gene: TRBJ1-1
v_gene: TRBV11-2
abundance: NA
d_gene: NA

CDR3nt: TGTGCCCCGACGGAGACAGGTTTAAATGAGCAGTTCTTC
CDR3aa: CAPTETGLNEQFF
j_gene: TRBJ2-1
v_gene: TRBV2
abundance: NA
d_gene: NA

CDR3nt: TGCGCCAGCAGCTTGGGCGGGAGTTATCAGGATACGCAGTATTTT
CDR3aa: CASSLGGSYQDTQYF
j_gene: TRBJ2-3
v_gene: TRBV5-1
abundance: NA
d_gene: TRBD2

CDR3nt: TGTGCCAGCAGTCCCAGTGTTGGGGGGCACAATGAGCAGTTCTTC
CDR3aa: CASSPSVGGHNEQFF
j_gene: TRBJ2-1
v_gene: TRBV7-6
abundance: few
d_gene: NA

CDR3nt: TGTGCCAGCAGCTTAGCCCGGGACGGGTCCACAGATACGCAGTATTTT
CDR3aa: CASSLARDGSTDTQYF
j_gene: TRBJ2-3
v_gene: TRBV7-9
abundance: few
d_gene: NA

CDR3nt: TGCAGCGTCGCACTAGCTTACGAGCAGTACTTC
CDR3aa: CSVALAYEQYF
j_gene: TRBJ2-7
v_gene: TRBV29-1
abundance: NA
d_gene: NA

CDR3nt: TGTGCCACCAGCAGAGATATCGGGGACACGATAAAAAACATTCAGTACTTC
CDR3aa: CATSRDIGDTIKNIQYF
j_gene: TRBJ2-4
v_gene: TRBV15
abundance: NA
d_gene: NA

CDR3nt: TGTGCCACCGGAGTTGCAGATACGCAGTATTTT
CDR3aa: CATGVADTQYF
j_gene: TRBJ2-3
v_gene: TRBV24-1
abundance: few
d_gene: NA

CDR3nt: TGCAGTGCTAGAGATGTAGTACTAGCCAAAAACATTCAGTACTTC
CDR3aa: CSARDVVLAKNIQYF
j_gene: TRBJ2-4
v_gene: TRBV20-1
abundance: NA
d_gene: NA

CDR3nt: TGTGCCAGCAGCCTTTCAGACCCGTATCAGCCCCAGCATTTT
CDR3aa: CASSLSDPYQPQHF
j_gene: TRBJ1-5
v_gene: TRBV7-4
abundance: NA
d_gene: NA